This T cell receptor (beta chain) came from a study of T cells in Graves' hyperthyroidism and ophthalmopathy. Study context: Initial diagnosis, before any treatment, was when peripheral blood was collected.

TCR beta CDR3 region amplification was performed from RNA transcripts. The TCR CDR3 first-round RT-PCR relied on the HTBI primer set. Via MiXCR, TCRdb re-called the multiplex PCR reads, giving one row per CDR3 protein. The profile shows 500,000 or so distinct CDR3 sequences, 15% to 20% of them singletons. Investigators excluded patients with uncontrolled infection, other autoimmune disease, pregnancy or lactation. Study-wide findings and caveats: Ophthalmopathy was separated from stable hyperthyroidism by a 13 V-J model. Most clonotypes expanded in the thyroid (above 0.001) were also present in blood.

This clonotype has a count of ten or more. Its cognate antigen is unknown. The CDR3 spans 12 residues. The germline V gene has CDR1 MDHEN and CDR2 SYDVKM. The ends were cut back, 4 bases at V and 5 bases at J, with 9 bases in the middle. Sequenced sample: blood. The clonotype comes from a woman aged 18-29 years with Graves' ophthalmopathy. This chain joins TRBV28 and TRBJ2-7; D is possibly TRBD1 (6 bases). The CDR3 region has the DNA TGTGCCAGCAGTTACAGGGTGGACGAGCAGTACTTC. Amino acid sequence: CASSYRVDEQYF.